A single sample gave rise to the 28 T cell receptor beta chains below, sequenced in a study of T-cell reconstitution after alpha-beta-depleted transplantation in children. The library targeted TCRbeta and was prepared with unique molecular identifiers. TCRdb passed the PCR reads through MiXCR, listing each CDR3 protein once. Of approximately 98,000 distinct CDR3 sequences listed, 6.4% are singletons. The sequencing used PBMCs, mostly from graft donor cells, collected 360 days after TCRalphabeta/CD19-depleted stem cell transplant. Every receptor here comes from a male patient between 2 and 10 years old who had a stem cell transplant for acute lymphoblastic leukemia, so the T cells may come from the graft donor.

This clonotype was seen many times. This rearrangement joins TRBV4-3 to TRBJ2-5; D remains ambiguous. The CDR3 runs to 16 residues. Trimming pared 0 bases from V and 5 bases from J, leaving 16 bases between. Germline assignment: CDR1 LGHNA and CDR2 YSLEER. CDR3 coding DNA: TGCGCCAGCAGCCAAGACTCCCATCTGGCCTACGAGACCCAGTACTTC. This sequence encodes CASSQDSHLAYETQYF.

Ten or more counts support this clonotype. The chain has TRBV5-1 and TRBJ2-2, with 9 nucleotides matching TRBD1. Germline loops: CDR1 SGHRS, CDR2 YFSETQ. This CDR3 region has 16 residues. Germline trimming cut 6 bases from V and 5 bases from J; bases unmatched to any gene: 11. In nucleotides, the CDR3 is TGCGCCAGCACCTTCGAAGGACAGGGGTGGACCGGGGAGCTGTTTTTT. This gives the protein CASTFEGQGWTGELFF.

This clonotype was picked up many times. This chain connects TRBV10-2 to TRBJ2-3, with 8 bases identical to TRBD2. The germline gives CDR1 WSHSY, CDR2 SAAADI. J gave up 3 bases and V 7 bases, and 9 bases lay outside the gene matches. The CDR3 spans 15 residues. This CDR3 reads CASTESGSRTDTQYF. In DNA form, the CDR3 reads TGCGCCAGCACCGAGAGCGGGAGTAGGACAGATACGCAGTATTTT.

This clonotype was observed at least ten times. The chain employs TRBV28 and TRBJ2-3, with TRBD2 matching over 8 bases. CDR3 size: 12 residues. CDR1 MDHEN and CDR2 SYDVKM come from the germline V gene. CDR3 bases: TGTGCAGCGGGAGCTAGCACAGATACGCAGTATTTT. This sequence encodes CAAGASTDTQYF.

This clonotype occurred many times. The V call is TRBV4-2, the J call TRBJ2-7; D remains unclear. There are 17 residues in the CDR3. Germline lookup yields CDR1 LGHNA and CDR2 YNFKEQ. V gave up 2 bases and J gave up 0 bases, with 17 bases separating them. The CDR3 DNA reads as TGTGCCAGCAGCCAATTCTCTTTTCGAGGATCCTCCTACGAGCAGTACTTC. It specifies CASSQFSFRGSSYEQYF.

This clonotype was counted ten times or more. The CDR3 DNA is TGTGCCAGCAGCTTAGATATTAGGCAGCCCCAGCATTTT. Its translation is CASSLDIRQPQHF. The chain joins TRBV7-6 to TRBJ1-5; D remains unclear. Between the trimmed V and J ends, which lost 1 base and 7 bases, there was a span of 8 bases. Germline CDR1 SGHVS, CDR2 FNYEAQ. The CDR3 contains 13 residues. The whole variable domain, filled in from reference TRBV7-6 and TRBJ1-5, reads GAGVSQSPRYKVTKRGQDVALRCDPISGHVSLYWYRQALGQGPEFLTYFNYEAQQDKSGLPNDRFSAERPEGSISTLTIQRTEQRDSAMYRCASSLDIRQPQHFGDGTRLSIL.

This clonotype was seen a few times. V usage is TRBV14 and J usage is TRBJ2-7; D is perhaps TRBD1 (5 bases). Per the germline V gene, CDR1 is SGHDN and CDR2 is FVKESK. The V end lost 3 bases, the J end lost 3 bases, and 18 bases lay between the germline ends. The CDR3 totals 16 residues. As DNA, the CDR3 is TGTGCCAGCAGCCAGCCCTCCGGTCAGGGAAGCTACGAGCAGTACTTC. Amino acids: CASSQPSGQGSYEQYF.

This clonotype was seen a single time. A much larger clone lies a single base off, so this may be a read error. This chain joins TRBV11-3 and TRBJ2-5; D may be TRBD2 (5 bases). The CDR3 covers 15 residues. The V gene's germline CDR1 is SGHNT and CDR2 YENEEA. The CDR3: CTSSSGSSRRETQYF. Written as DNA, the CDR3 is TGTACCAGCAGCTCTGGGAGTAGCCGGAGGGAGACCCAGTACTTC.

In this sample, this clonotype turned up many times. V is TRBV4-3 and J is TRBJ1-5; D might be TRBD1 (5 bases). Per germline, CDR1 LGHNA and CDR2 YSLEER. The germline V and J ends were trimmed by 5 bases and 6 bases, with 11 bases remaining between them. The CDR3 length is 13 residues. The CDR3 nucleotides read TGCGCCAGCAGCTTGGGGACCCTTCAGCCCCAGCATTTT. It specifies CASSLGTLQPQHF.

This clonotype was seen a handful of times. The rearrangement uses TRBV10-3 and TRBJ1-1; no definite D call. V lost 10 bases and J 1 base, leaving 10 bases between the germline ends. The CDR3 runs 12 residues. CDR1 ENHRY and CDR2 SYGVKD come from the germline V gene. Written as DNA, the CDR3 is TGTGCCACCGGACGGAAGAACACTGAAGCTTTCTTT. Its protein is CATGRKNTEAFF.

This clonotype was seen ten or more times. The chain is built from TRBV27 and TRBJ2-7; D remains ambiguous. The germline V gene has CDR1 MNHEY and CDR2 SMNVEV (reference sequence). V lost 3 bases, J lost 6 bases, and 12 bases lay in between. The CDR3 is made up of 13 amino acids. In nucleotides, the CDR3 is TGTGCCAGCAGTTTGGTAGCTGAACTCGAGCAGTACTTC. Protein: CASSLVAELEQYF.

The chain recombines TRBV7-6 with TRBJ2-1; D is ambiguous. CDR1 and CDR2 from the germline V gene are SGHVS and FNYEAQ. CDR3 length: 15 amino acids. V was shortened by 4 bases and J by 4 bases, with 14 bases between the two germline ends. CDR3 in amino acids: CASSSKSPGYNEQFF. CDR3 DNA: TGTGCCAGCAGCTCGAAATCGCCAGGTTACAATGAGCAGTTCTTC. Combining the CDR3 with reference TRBV7-6 and TRBJ2-1 gives the whole variable domain GAGVSQSPRYKVTKRGQDVALRCDPISGHVSLYWYRQALGQGPEFLTYFNYEAQQDKSGLPNDRFSAERPEGSISTLTIQRTEQRDSAMYRCASSSKSPGYNEQFFGPGTRLTVL.

Only a few counts were recorded for this clonotype. This chain links TRBV6-5 with TRBJ1-5; the D gene is possibly TRBD1 (5 bases). The CDR3 consists of 14 residues. Germline loops: CDR1 MNHEY, CDR2 SVGAGI. Trimming took off 4 bases at V and 7 bases at J, with 14 bases between the two ends. CDR3 coding DNA: TGTGCCAGCAGTTGGGCCAGGGTAGAACAGCCCCAGCATTTT. This sequence encodes CASSWARVEQPQHF.

The chain carries TRBV11-2 and TRBJ2-7; TRBD2 matches at 7 bases. The germline V gene has CDR1 SGHAT and CDR2 FQNNGV. This CDR3 spans 11 amino acids. V trimming: 8 bases; J trimming: 6 bases; junction bases outside the gene matches: 4. Here the CDR3 reads CASSGGGEQYF. As DNA, the CDR3 is TGTGCCAGCTCTGGCGGGGGCGAGCAGTACTTC.

This clonotype was seen ten or more times. This sequence joins TRBV4-3 and TRBJ2-1, with D perhaps TRBD2 (5 bases). Germline-derived CDR1 and CDR2 are LGHNA and YSLEER. V was cut by 4 bases and J by 1 base, with 14 bases left in between. This CDR3 spans 16 amino acids. DNA for the CDR3: TGCGCCAGCAGCCCCTTAGGCCCGGGGTCCTACAATGAGCAGTTCTTC. Amino acid sequence: CASSPLGPGSYNEQFF.

This clonotype was detected ten times or more. The chain is built from TRBV9 and TRBJ1-2; D call uncertain. Germline V CDR1 and CDR2: SGDLS, YYNGEE. CDR3 size: 13 residues. With 4 bases removed from V and 1 base from J, the gap between germline ends came to 8 bases. Written as DNA, the CDR3 is TGTGCCAGCAGCCCCGACGATAACTATGGCTACACCTTC. Encoded protein: CASSPDDNYGYTF.

This clonotype was seen many times. This chain joins TRBV6-5 and TRBJ1-1, with D unclear. Trimming left V 1 base short and J 4 bases short, with 7 bases between. This CDR3 comprises 13 residues. Germline CDR1 reads MNHEY; CDR2 reads SVGAGI. Here the CDR3 DNA reads TGTGCCAGCAGTTACTTCCGAGGCACTGAAGCTTTCTTT. It is translated as CASSYFRGTEAFF.

This clonotype appeared many times. The chain employs TRBV29-1 and TRBJ2-3; D is possibly TRBD2 (6 bases). Germline loops: CDR1 SQVTM, CDR2 ANQGSEA. V shed 2 bases and J shed 2 bases, with 14 bases lying between them. The CDR3 is 15 amino acids. The CDR3 DNA sequence: TGCAGCGTTGAACGGGACTCTTCCTTCACAGATACGCAGTATTTT. Translation gives CSVERDSSFTDTQYF.

In its sample, this clonotype was seen many times. The rearrangement joins TRBV7-9 to TRBJ1-1; D gene unclear. V lost 0 bases and J 8 bases, leaving 13 bases between the germline ends. The germline V gene encodes CDR1 SEHNR and CDR2 FQNEAQ (reference sequence). This CDR3 comprises 14 residues. The CDR3, as DNA: TGTGCCAGCAGCTTAGCGCGCCAGCCCCGGGAAGCTTTCTTT. It encodes CASSLARQPREAFF. The full variable domain, in which reference TRBV7-9 and TRBJ1-1 provide the parts outside the CDR3, is DTGVSQNPRHKITKRGQNVTFRCDPISEHNRLYWYRQTLGQGPEFLTYFQNEAQLEKSRLLSDRFSAERPKGSFSTLEIQRTEQGDSAMYLCASSLARQPREAFFGQGTRLTVV.

This clonotype was seen many times. V gene TRBV28 combines with J gene TRBJ2-5, with D perhaps TRBD1 or TRBD2 (5 bases each). CDR1 and CDR2 (germline): MDHEN, SYDVKM. This CDR3 region has 14 residues. Trimming took 3 bases from V and 2 from J, leaving 10 bases between them. The CDR3 DNA follows: TGTGCCAGCAGTTTGAGGGACCGGCAAGAGACCCAGTACTTC. Its protein is CASSLRDRQETQYF.

There are a few counts of this clonotype. The chain is built from TRBV9 and TRBJ1-2; TRBD1 aligns across 7 bases. V dropped 4 bases and J dropped 4; count of bases not matched to a gene: 7. The V gene's germline CDR1 is SGDLS and CDR2 YYNGEE. The CDR3 extends over 14 amino acids. The CDR3 sequence: CASSPRQGLYGYTF. CDR3 DNA sequence: TGTGCCAGCAGCCCACGACAGGGACTCTATGGCTACACCTTC.

This clonotype occurred many times. The CDR3 bases are TGTGCCAGCAGTTATTCCGGGACAAGTGCCAATCAGCCCCAGCATTTT. The encoded protein is CASSYSGTSANQPQHF. The chain employs TRBV6-5 and TRBJ1-5; TRBD1 is a possible D gene (6 bases). Trimming removed 3 bases from V and 3 bases from J, with 15 bases in between. Germline values: CDR1 MNHEY, CDR2 SVGAGI. This CDR3 has 16 amino acids.

This clonotype was seen many times. This chain uses TRBV28 with TRBJ2-7; 9 bases are shared with TRBD1. J gave up 5 bases and V 6 bases, and 23 bases lay outside the gene matches. The CDR3 has 19 amino acids. CDR1 MDHEN and CDR2 SYDVKM come from the germline V gene. The CDR3 DNA sequence: TGTGCCAGCAGCGGCGAGGCGTTACTGGAGAGGGACAGGGCACACGAGCAGTACTTC. Translated, it gives CASSGEALLERDRAHEQYF.

This clonotype was counted many times. This sequence joins TRBV20-1 and TRBJ2-7, with a weak D call TRBD2 (6 bases). V dropped 0 bases and J dropped 0 bases, with 15 bases sitting between them. In germline, CDR1 is DFQATT, CDR2 SNEGSKA (reference sequence). This CDR3 region has 16 residues. Here the CDR3 DNA reads TGCAGTGCTAGAGATGTCCCGGGAGCCCCCTCCTACGAGCAGTACTTC. Its protein is CSARDVPGAPSYEQYF.

This clonotype was detected ten times or more. The J gene is TRBJ2-6, the V gene TRBV11-2; weak D call: TRBD2 (6 bases). Germline-derived CDR1 and CDR2 are SGHAT and FQNNGV. This CDR3 is 18 amino acids long. Trimming stripped 4 bases from V and 0 bases from J, with 16 bases between. The CDR3 reads CASSYTGTSSSGANVLTF. The DNA of the CDR3 is TGTGCCAGCAGCTACACCGGGACTTCTAGCTCTGGGGCCAACGTCCTGACTTTC.

This clonotype was counted at least ten times. This chain uses TRBV20-1 with TRBJ1-2, with D maybe TRBD1 (5 bases). This CDR3 is 15 amino acids long. Deletions cut 7 bases from V and 3 bases from J, with 21 bases between. Germline assignment: CDR1 DFQATT and CDR2 SNEGSKA (reference sequence). CDR3 nucleotides: TGCAGTGGCGCGAACGGAGAGGGGTCCTACTATGGCTACACCTTC. This encodes CSGANGEGSYYGYTF.

The chain is built from TRBV6-5 and TRBJ2-3; tentative D call: TRBD1 (5 bases). Germline V gives CDR1 MNHEY, CDR2 SVGAGI. V lost 0 bases, J lost 5 bases, and 6 bases lay in between. The CDR3 is made up of 13 amino acids. Here the CDR3 DNA reads TGTGCCAGCAGTTACTCTCAGGGAGATACGCAGTATTTT. It yields the protein CASSYSQGDTQYF.

This clonotype was seen a handful of times. The chain couples TRBV5-1 to TRBJ2-5; 9 bases line up with TRBD2. Germline lookup yields CDR1 SGHRS and CDR2 YFSETQ. CDR3 size: 15 residues. The V segment lost 2 bases and the J segment 4 bases; nucleotides outside the gene matches: 6. The CDR3 sequence is CASSFSGGVGETQYF. For the CDR3, the DNA is TGCGCCAGCAGCTTTAGCGGGGGCGTAGGAGAGACCCAGTACTTC.